The 30 T cell receptor beta chains reported below all come from one sample, sequenced in a study of OX40 agonist ivuxolimab in advanced cancers. Sequenced by immunoSEQ multiplex PCR; TCRdb stores in-frame clones only, minus some. The table records 20,000 to 25,000 clones, approximately 91% of them present only once. Sequences were derived from CD4+ or CD8+ T cells sorted from blood, sampled in a trial of the OX40 agonist ivuxolimab. The receptors were gathered from an adult with an advanced solid tumor such as melanoma, head and neck, liver or kidney cancer.

The chain has TRBV5-1 and TRBJ1-1, with TRBD1 matching over 7 bases. The length of the CDR3 is 14 residues. Germline values: CDR1 SGHRS, CDR2 YFSETQ. With V trimmed by 4 bases and J by 7 bases, 10 bases remained unmatched. The CDR3, as DNA: TGCGCCAGCAGCCCTTGGGGGACAGCGAATGAAGCTTTCTTT. Residues: CASSPWGTANEAFF.

The chain joins TRBV9 to TRBJ2-1, with a tentative D call TRBD2 (5 bases). Germline lookup yields CDR1 SGDLS and CDR2 YYNGEE. V was clipped by 4 bases and J by 0 bases, with 11 bases between them. The CDR3 is 15 residues long. The CDR3 region is CASSPSGSSYNEQFF. CDR3 DNA: TGTGCCAGCAGCCCGTCGGGGAGCTCCTACAATGAGCAGTTCTTC.

This sequence joins TRBV5-1 and TRBJ2-5, with TRBD1 matching over 8 bases. The germline gives CDR1 SGHRS, CDR2 YFSETQ. The CDR3 contains 14 residues. V shed 2 bases, J shed 5 bases, and the junction held 5 bases outside the gene matches. The CDR3 spells CASSLDRGGETQYF. Here the CDR3 DNA reads TGCGCCAGCAGCTTAGACAGGGGTGGGGAGACCCAGTACTTC.

The table lists this clone with a count of one. This rearrangement joins TRBV6-5 to TRBJ2-2; TRBD1 matches at 8 bases. Germline V lookup: CDR1 MNHEY, CDR2 SVGAGI. The CDR3 spans 16 residues. The V segment lost 2 bases and the J segment 6 bases; nucleotides outside the gene matches: 8. The DNA for the CDR3 is TGTGCCAGCAGTTACAGCCGGACAGGGATCCCCGGGGAGCTGTTTTTT. This sequence encodes CASSYSRTGIPGELFF.

The rearrangement uses TRBV9 and TRBJ2-7; perhaps TRBD1 as D (6 bases). CDR3 length equals 13 residues. Trimming shortened V by 1 base and J by 7 bases, and 12 bases separated the two germline ends. Per germline, CDR1 SGDLS and CDR2 YYNGEE. The CDR3 spells CASSVNGQWEQYF. In nucleotides, the CDR3 is TGTGCCAGCAGCGTAAATGGACAGTGGGAGCAGTACTTC.

V and J are TRBV4-2 and TRBJ2-5; D call uncertain. Germline V gene lookup returns CDR1 LGHNA and CDR2 YNFKEQ. Trimming left V 2 bases short and J 3 bases short, with 10 bases between. This CDR3 contains 14 residues. This CDR3 reads CASSQNLLEETQYF. The CDR3 DNA sequence: TGTGCCAGCAGCCAAAACCTTCTTGAAGAGACCCAGTACTTC.

This clone has just one count. The rearrangement uses TRBV6-1 and TRBJ1-2, with D possibly being TRBD1 (6 bases). This CDR3 is built from 13 residues. Germline CDR1 is MNHNS and CDR2 is SASEGT. V dropped 3 bases and J dropped 2 bases, with 7 bases sitting between them. The CDR3 region is CASSDGQNYGYTF. In DNA form, the CDR3 reads TGTGCCAGCAGTGACGGACAGAACTATGGCTACACCTTC.

The V and J genes are TRBV15 and TRBJ2-3; TRBD2 matches at 15 bases. The CDR3 totals 18 residues. The V gene end was trimmed by 5 bases and the J gene end by 0 bases; junction bases not matched to a gene: 6. Germline lookup yields CDR1 LNHNV and CDR2 YYDKDF (reference sequence). CDR3 amino acids: CATSRGLAGGPSTDTQYF. The CDR3 DNA sequence: TGTGCCACCAGCCGCGGACTAGCGGGAGGGCCAAGCACAGATACGCAGTATTTT.

The CDR3 loop reads CASRETGITEAFF. The DNA for the CDR3 is TGTGCCAGCAGGGAAACAGGAATCACTGAAGCTTTCTTT. V usage is TRBV6-1 and J usage is TRBJ1-1, with D possibly matching TRBD1 (5 bases). CDR3 length: 13 residues. Germline V gives CDR1 MNHNS, CDR2 SASEGT. Trimming removed 6 bases at V and 4 bases at J, with 12 bases between.

This rearrangement joins TRBV14 to TRBJ2-3; D is ambiguous. The CDR3 runs 16 residues. CDR1 is SGHDN, CDR2 FVKESK, per germline. V lost 0 bases to trimming and J lost 2 bases, with 12 bases between them. The CDR3 sequence: CASSQDRTTVTDTQYF. The CDR3 region has the DNA TGTGCCAGCAGCCAAGATCGGACGACGGTCACAGATACGCAGTATTTT.

This clone was seen only once. The rearrangement links TRBV30 to TRBJ2-1; 8 bases align to TRBD2. CDR1 is GTSNPN, CDR2 SVGIG, per germline (reference sequence). CDR3 length equals 13 residues. J lost 8 bases, V lost 0 bases, and 3 bases had no gene match. In DNA form, the CDR3 reads TGTGCCTGGAGTGTGGAGCGGGAGCATGAGCAGTTCTTC. This codes for CAWSVEREHEQFF.

The V and J genes are TRBV19 and TRBJ1-4; 7 bases are shared with TRBD1. This CDR3 comprises 14 residues. The germline V gene has CDR1 LNHDA and CDR2 SQIVND (reference sequence). With 4 bases clipped from V and 7 bases from J, the junction kept 6 bases outside the gene matches. The CDR3 here is CASSTDRAGEKLFF. CDR3 nucleotide sequence: TGTGCCAGTAGTACAGACAGGGCTGGTGAAAAACTGTTTTTT.

This chain uses TRBV19 with TRBJ2-2; TRBD1 matches at 9 bases. Trimming cost V 6 bases and J 5 bases; bases outside gene matches: 10. Per germline, CDR1 LNHDA and CDR2 SQIVND (reference sequence). This CDR3 spans 16 amino acids. CDR3 in amino acids: CASSSGQGSGTGELFF. DNA of the CDR3: TGTGCCAGTAGCTCTGGACAGGGGTCGGGAACCGGGGAGCTGTTTTTT.

CDR3: CASSGGGNQPQHF. DNA of the CDR3: TGTGCCAGCAGTGGAGGGGGCAATCAGCCCCAGCATTTT. The chain links TRBV2 to TRBJ1-5; D may be TRBD1 (5 bases). V was pared by 4 bases and J by 2 bases, with 6 bases between. CDR3 length: 13 residues. The germline V gene has CDR1 SNHLY and CDR2 FYNNEI.

V gene TRBV29-1 combines with J gene TRBJ2-5; TRBD2 matches 11 bases. Germline assignment: CDR1 SQVTM and CDR2 ANQGSEA. Losses at the gene ends were 5 bases for V and 4 bases for J; bases not matched to a gene: 3. This CDR3 has 13 amino acids. CDR3 DNA: TGCAGCGTTCCCGGACTAGCGGGAGAGACCCAGTACTTC. Translation gives CSVPGLAGETQYF.

CDR3 protein: CASSRGWGTGGKSYEQYF. CDR3 in DNA: TGCGCCAGCAGCCGCGGGTGGGGGACAGGGGGAAAATCATACGAGCAGTACTTC. This chain joins TRBV5-1 and TRBJ2-7; 11 bases agree with TRBD1. CDR3 length equals 18 residues. The germline V gene encodes CDR1 SGHRS and CDR2 YFSETQ. With V trimmed by 4 bases and J by 4 bases, 16 bases remained unmatched.

The table lists this clone with a count of one. V is TRBV27 and J is TRBJ1-1; a weak D match, TRBD1 (5 bases). The V gene lost 5 bases and the J gene lost 5 bases, with 15 bases spanning the gap. Germline V gives CDR1 MNHEY, CDR2 SMNVEV (reference sequence). The CDR3 runs 14 residues. The DNA for the CDR3 is TGTGCCAGCAGTATTCAGGGAAGTGGGACTGAAGCTTTCTTT. This translates into CASSIQGSGTEAFF.

The V gene is TRBV5-1, the J gene TRBJ2-6; D possibly corresponds to TRBD1 (6 bases). Germline V gives CDR1 SGHRS, CDR2 YFSETQ. This CDR3 contains 15 residues. V lost 3 bases and J 0 bases, leaving 7 bases between the germline ends. DNA of the CDR3: TGCGCCAGCAGCTGGACAGACTCTGGGGCCAACGTCCTGACTTTC. This translates into CASSWTDSGANVLTF.

CDR3 loop: CASSLGWRGLYGYTF. The CDR3 bases are TGTGCCAGCAGCTTGGGTTGGAGGGGGCTCTATGGCTACACCTTC. This rearrangement joins TRBV5-8 to TRBJ1-2, with TRBD1 identical over 7 bases. Germline V gene data show CDR1 as SGHTS and CDR2 as YDEGEE. After removal of 0 bases from V and 4 bases from J, the junction contained 6 bases not matched to a gene. The CDR3 runs 15 residues.

This chain joins TRBV5-1 and TRBJ2-7, with D unclear. CDR1 is SGHRS, CDR2 YFSETQ, per germline. Trimming shortened V by 0 bases and J by 7 bases, and 8 bases separated the two germline ends. This CDR3 is built from 12 residues. The CDR3 nucleotides are TGCGCCAGCAGCTTGGTGTGGGGTGAGCAGTACTTC. It encodes CASSLVWGEQYF.

The genes are TRBV10-3 and TRBJ2-3; weak D call: TRBD1 (5 bases). Trimming took 2 bases from V and 3 from J, leaving 12 bases between them. Germline V CDR1 and CDR2: ENHRY, SYGVKD. The CDR3 length is 15 residues. CDR3 sequence reads: CAISEGAVSTDTQYF. CDR3 sequence (DNA): TGTGCCATCAGTGAGGGGGCGGTCTCTACAGATACGCAGTATTTT.

The chain combines TRBV6-6 with TRBJ1-5, with D uncertain. The germline V gene has CDR1 MNHNY and CDR2 SVGAGI (reference sequence). This CDR3 spans 15 amino acids. Deletions cut 7 bases from V and 4 bases from J, with 17 bases between. CDR3 region: CASKLGVGGNQPQHF. In DNA, the CDR3 is TGTGCCAGCAAGTTAGGAGTAGGCGGGAATCAGCCCCAGCATTTT.

V is TRBV7-6 and J is TRBJ1-5; D may be TRBD1 (5 bases). CDR3 size: 17 residues. Trimming took 1 base from V and 5 from J, leaving 18 bases between them. The germline CDR1 and CDR2 sequences are SGHVS and FNYEAQ. The CDR3 reads CASSLDYGGSGDQPQHF. As DNA, the CDR3 is TGTGCCAGCAGCTTAGATTACGGGGGATCGGGGGATCAGCCCCAGCATTTT.

A word on this clone: This probably arose from a read error, given a far larger clone one base away. Other DNA sequences in the same sample also yield this CDR3. The chain employs TRBV2 and TRBJ2-7; 11 bases line up with TRBD2. The V gene's germline CDR1 is SNHLY and CDR2 FYNNEI. Unmatched junction bases numbered 7, after V lost 8 bases and J lost 1 base. The CDR3 extends over 15 amino acids. The CDR3 protein is CASGSGRAVSYEQYF. The CDR3 DNA is TGTGCCAGCGGTAGCGGGAGGGCCGTTTCCTACGAGCAGTACTTC.

The chain couples TRBV2 to TRBJ2-4; no clear D gene. CDR3 length: 13 residues. Trimming removed 5 bases at V and 8 bases at J, with 13 bases between. Germline V CDR1 and CDR2: SNHLY, FYNNEI. The CDR3 protein is CASSRDREYIQYF. The CDR3 DNA reads as TGTGCCAGCAGTCGCGACCGCGAATACATTCAGTACTTC.

This rearrangement joins TRBV30 to TRBJ2-2; tentative D call: TRBD1 (8 bases). The CDR3 length is 15 residues. The V gene lost 0 bases and the J gene lost 6 bases, with 14 bases spanning the gap. The germline CDR1 and CDR2 sequences are GTSNPN and SVGIG (reference sequence). The CDR3 spells CAWSVTQGGAGELFF. In DNA, the CDR3 is TGTGCCTGGAGTGTCACACAGGGGGGGGCCGGGGAGCTGTTTTTT.

This rearrangement joins TRBV5-1 to TRBJ2-7; tentative D call: TRBD2 (6 bases). Trimming took 5 bases from V and 2 from J, leaving 38 bases between them. Germline CDR1 reads SGHRS; CDR2 reads YFSETQ. The CDR3 runs 22 residues. The CDR3 loop is CASSVRGPAQRANPRVTYEQYF. CDR3 coding DNA: TGCGCCAGCAGTGTACGGGGCCCGGCCCAGCGGGCTAACCCGAGGGTAACCTACGAGCAGTACTTC.

The gene calls are TRBV21-1 and TRBJ1-3. TRBV21-1 is a known pseudogene. The CDR3 covers 13 residues. CDR3: CASSKARDGACGF. CDR3 bases: TGTGCCAGCAGCAAAGCAAGGGACGGTGCATGTGGTTTT.

This rearrangement joins TRBV7-2 to TRBJ2-2; TRBD2 matches at 12 bases. This CDR3 is 16 amino acids long. V dropped 5 bases and J dropped 0; count of bases not matched to a gene: 1. Germline loops: CDR1 SGHTA, CDR2 FQGNSA. The CDR3, as DNA: TGTGCCAGCAGCCGGACTAGCGGGGCGAACACCGGGGAGCTGTTTTTT. Its translation is CASSRTSGANTGELFF.

J is TRBJ2-2 and V is TRBV29-1, with TRBD1 as a possible D gene (5 bases). CDR3 length: 15 residues. From germline, CDR1 is SQVTM and CDR2 ANQGSEA. Trimming took off 0 bases at V and 8 bases at J, with 16 bases between the two ends. The CDR3 sequence: CSVEDPTVSRGELFF. In DNA form, the CDR3 reads TGCAGCGTTGAAGATCCGACAGTTTCCAGGGGGGAGCTGTTTTTT.